The sequence of this T cell receptor (beta chain) was determined in a study of T cell repertoires in cytomegalovirus infection. Study as a whole: Peptides in the study included HLA-C-restricted and HLA-B-restricted CMV epitopes. Public TCR beta signature analysis indicated the presence of both CMV infection and matching HLA type. The study's findings and limits: Dominant in the ex vivo response were TCR beta clonotypes restricted by HLA-C and specific for CMV. Cumulative public TCR beta family frequency identified CMV carriers with the relevant HLA.

With regard to this clonotype: No antigen is known for it.

This CDR3 has 15 residues. V lost 0 bases and J lost 5; bases outside the gene matches: 3. The V gene's germline CDR1 is LNHNV and CDR2 YYDKDF (reference sequence). MiXCR, applied by TCRdb to the reads, yields one record per CDR3 protein. The sample contains 230,000 or so distinct CDR3 sequences, 35% to 40% of which appear only once. The chain recombines TRBV15 with TRBJ2-5; 10 bases line up with TRBD2. This TCR came from a human donor in good health (CMV status not recorded). Some clones in this sample may be carry-over from other donors' samples. The sample was CD8+ T cells from cultured PBMCs, taken from culture after CMV antigen stimulation. CDR3 in DNA: TGTGCCACCAGCAGAGATAGGACTAGCGGTGAGACCCAGTACTTC. Translated: CATSRDRTSGETQYF.